The sequence of this T cell receptor (beta chain) was determined in a study of T cell repertoires in cytomegalovirus infection. As for the study in general: From public TCR beta signatures came an indication of both CMV infection and matching HLA type.

TCRdb called the reads again in MiXCR, with one record for every CDR3 protein. The sample lists roughly 730,000 distinct CDR3 sequences, around a third occurring once. Notes on the study in general: Summed frequency of public TCR beta families distinguished CMV carriers with the relevant HLA.

A word on this clonotype: As yet, its antigen is unknown.

The sample here was cultured PBMCs, taken from culture after CMV antigen stimulation. The sequence was obtained from a human donor in good health (CMV status not recorded). Some clones in this sample may be carry-over from other donors' samples.

The CDR3 region has the DNA TGTGCCATCAGTGACCAAAGGGGTAACTATGGCTACACCTTC. Its protein is CAISDQRGNYGYTF. This chain links TRBV10-3 with TRBJ1-2; D perhaps matches TRBD1 (5 bases). Germline assignment: CDR1 ENHRY and CDR2 SYGVKD. V dropped 3 bases and J dropped 1 base, with 9 bases sitting between them. The CDR3 runs to 14 residues.